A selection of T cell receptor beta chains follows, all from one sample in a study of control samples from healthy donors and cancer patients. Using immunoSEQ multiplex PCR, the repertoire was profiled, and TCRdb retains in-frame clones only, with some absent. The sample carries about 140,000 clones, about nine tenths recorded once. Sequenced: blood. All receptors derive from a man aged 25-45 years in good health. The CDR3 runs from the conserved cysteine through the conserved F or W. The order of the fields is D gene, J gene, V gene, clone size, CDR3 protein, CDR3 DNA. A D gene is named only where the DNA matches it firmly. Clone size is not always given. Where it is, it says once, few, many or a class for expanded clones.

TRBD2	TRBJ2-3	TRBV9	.	CASSGSGGAVDTQYF	TGTGCCAGCAGCGGTAGCGGGGGGGCTGTAGATACGCAGTATTTT
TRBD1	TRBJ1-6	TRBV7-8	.	CASSPPQQGLQRSPLHF	TGTGCCAGCAGCCCTCCTCAACAGGGGCTACAACGTTCACCCCTCCACTTT
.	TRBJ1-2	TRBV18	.	CASSPQRFPGPSDYGYTF	TGTGCCAGCTCACCACAAAGATTCCCAGGGCCCTCTGACTATGGCTACACCTTC
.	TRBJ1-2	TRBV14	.	CASSPRGLSDIAYGYTF	TGTGCCAGCAGCCCCCGTGGCTTATCCGACATCGCCTATGGCTACACCTTC
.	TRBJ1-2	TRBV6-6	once	CASSQQPNYGYTF	TGTGCCAGCAGTCAACAGCCTAACTATGGCTACACCTTC
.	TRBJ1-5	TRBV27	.	CASSHGPTEPQHF	TGTGCCAGCAGTCACGGACCAACGGAGCCCCAGCATTTT
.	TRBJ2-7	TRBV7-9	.	CASSVWREQYF	TGTGCCAGCAGCGTTTGGAGAGAGCAGTACTTC
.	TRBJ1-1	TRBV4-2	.	CASSQDWRGVTEAFF	TGTGCCAGCAGCCAAGATTGGAGGGGGGTCACTGAAGCTTTCTTT
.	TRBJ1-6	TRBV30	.	CAWSVFSYNSPLHF	TGTGCCTGGAGTGTCTTCTCCTATAATTCACCCCTCCACTTT
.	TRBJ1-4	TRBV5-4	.	CASRRGTVNEKLFF	TGTGCCAGCAGAAGGGGAACAGTGAATGAAAAACTGTTTTTT
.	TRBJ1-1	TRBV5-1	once	CASSPSGTNTEAFF	TGCGCCAGCAGCCCATCAGGAACGAACACTGAAGCTTTCTTT
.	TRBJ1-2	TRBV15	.	CATSRVTGRVSGYTF	TGTGCCACCAGCAGAGTCACCGGAAGGGTTTCAGGCTACACCTTC
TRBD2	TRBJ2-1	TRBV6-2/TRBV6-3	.	CASSRLAGNEQFF	TGTGCCAGCAGCCGTCTAGCGGGGAATGAGCAGTTCTTC
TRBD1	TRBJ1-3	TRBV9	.	CASSHSPGTVDGNTIYF	TGTGCCAGCAGCCACAGTCCCGGGACAGTAGATGGAAACACCATATATTTT
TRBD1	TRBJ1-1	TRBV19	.	CASSIGGTGNTEAFF	TGTGCCAGTAGTATTGGGGGGACAGGGAACACTGAAGCTTTCTTT
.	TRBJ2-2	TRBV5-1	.	CASSLPRGNTGELFF	TGCGCCAGCAGCTTGCCCAGGGGTAACACCGGGGAGCTGTTTTTT
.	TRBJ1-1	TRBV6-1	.	CASSESGSRGTEAFF	TGTGCCAGCAGTGAATCGGGAAGCAGGGGCACTGAAGCTTTCTTT
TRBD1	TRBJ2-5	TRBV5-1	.	CASSPSGGETQYF	TGCGCCAGCAGCCCCTCAGGGGGTGAGACCCAGTACTTC
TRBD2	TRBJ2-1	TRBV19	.	CASSKGTSRPNEQFF	TGTGCCAGTAGTAAGGGGACTAGCCGACCCAATGAGCAGTTCTTC
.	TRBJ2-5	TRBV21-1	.	CASFGRGRAPGTQYF	TGTGCCAGCTTTGGTAGAGGCAGGGCGCCTGGGACCCAGTACTTC